The 8 T cell receptor beta chains below were found in one sample sequenced in a study of tissue T cells after allogeneic stem cell transplantation. Data came from immunoSEQ multiplex PCR; TCRdb stores just in-frame clones and leaves some out. The sample has roughly 5,000 clones, roughly 41% seen once. Regarding time point: mouse harvest day 14 after allogeneic transplant. Mouse grafts combined 10^7 T-cell-depleted bone marrow cells with 10^6 splenic CD5+ T cells. Sequencing was done on a sample of gut tissue. Receptors originate from a female BALB/c mouse given C57BL/6 T cells with graft-versus-host disease after an allogeneic hematopoietic cell transplant.

Points on this clone: Any gene name here is a mouse gene name. CDR3 bases read: TGCTCCAGCAGCCTACTGGGGGCAAACACCGGGCAGCTCTAC. Translated, it gives CSSSLLGANTGQLY. The full CDR3 is CSSSLLGANTGQLYF. The J gene is TRBJ2-2, the V gene TRBV23; TRBD2 is the table's D call and was not checked against the DNA. The CDR3 end lies 1 residue beyond the end of the read and is filled in from the germline J gene. Germline V gene lookup returns CDR1 KGHTA and CDR2 FQNQQP. This CDR3 comprises 15 residues.

As to this clone: Gene names are the mouse ones. Coverage ceases 1 residue before the CDR3 finishes, and the germline J gene fills in the end. The V gene is TRBV13-2, the J gene TRBJ2-1; D unresolved. Deletions cut 3 bases from V and 3 bases from J, with 4 bases between. The CDR3 is 12 amino acids. Per the germline V gene, CDR1 is NNHNN and CDR2 is SYGAGS (reference sequence). The CDR3 bases that were read are TGTGCCAGCGGTGGTCTCTATGCTGAGCAGTTC. Protein product: CASGGLYAEQF. The CDR3 in full is CASGGLYAEQFF.

Concerning this clone itself: Any gene name here is a mouse gene name. The read terminates 1 residue before the CDR3 end, so the remaining end is supplied by the germline J gene. The chain has TRBV26 and TRBJ2-4; D is perhaps TRBD1 or TRBD2 (5 bases each). Germline CDR1 is KGHPV and CDR2 is FQNQEV (reference sequence). V gave up 5 bases and J gave up 10 bases, with 16 bases separating them. The CDR3 covers 13 residues. CDR3 in amino acids: CASSSGARDALYF. The DNA read from the CDR3 is TGTGCCAGCAGTTCCGGGGCCCGGGACGCCTTGTAC.

Comment on this clone: All gene names here are mouse names. Read data end 1 residue before the CDR3 end; the end is taken from the germline J gene. The chain employs TRBV13-2 and TRBJ1-4; possible D gene TRBD1, 6 bases. Deletions cut 2 bases from V and 6 bases from J, with 11 bases between. Germline values: CDR1 NNHNN, CDR2 SYGAGS (reference sequence). The CDR3 extends over 14 amino acids. CDR3 sequence reads: CASGDGGLDERLFF. The CDR3 DNA, read in part, is TGTGCCAGCGGTGACGGGGGGCTGGACGAAAGATTATTT.

Points on this clone: The gene symbols are mouse symbols. Read sequence stops 1 residue before the CDR3 end, and the germline J gene provides the missing end. Other nucleotide sequences in the sample specify the same CDR3. The rearrangement links TRBV12-2 to TRBJ2-5; 10 nucleotides match TRBD2. Germline V gives CDR1 SGHLS, CDR2 HYDKME. The CDR3 consists of 14 residues. V was pared by 4 bases and J by 2 bases, with 2 bases of the junction left unmatched. The CDR3 loop is CASSRTGGQDTQYF. Incomplete CDR3 DNA: TGTGCCAGCTCCCGGACTGGGGGCCAAGACACCCAGTAC. Variable domain in full (rest from reference TRBV12-2 and TRBJ2-5): NSGVVQSPRYIIKGKGERSILKCIPISGHLSVAWYQQTQGQELKFFIQHYDKMERDKGNLPSRFSVQQFDDYHSEMNMSALELEDSAVYFCASSRTGGQDTQYFGPGTRLLVL.

This clone was observed once. The gene names given are mouse names. The read comes to an end 1 residue before the CDR3 does, leaving the germline J gene to fill in the end. The V gene is TRBV26, the J gene TRBJ1-1, with a weak D call TRBD1 (6 bases). The V gene's germline CDR1 is KGHPV and CDR2 FQNQEV (reference sequence). This CDR3 region has 12 residues. V was trimmed by 3 bases and J by 4 bases, leaving 6 bases between them. Incomplete CDR3 DNA: TGTGCCAGCAGTCTACAGGGCACAGAAGTCTTC. Amino acids: CASSLQGTEVF. The CDR3 as a whole reads CASSLQGTEVFF.

With respect to this clone: The genes and germline here are from mouse. Coverage ceases 1 residue before the CDR3 finishes, and the germline J gene fills in the end. The V and J genes are TRBV26 and TRBJ2-7; no definite D call. This CDR3 contains 11 residues. V shed 2 bases and J shed 2 bases, with 1 base lying between them. The germline V gene encodes CDR1 KGHPV and CDR2 FQNQEV (reference sequence). The CDR3 sequence is CASSLTYEQYF. The sequenced CDR3 bases are TGTGCCAGCAGTCTGACCTATGAACAGTAC.

With regard to this clone: Gene names denote mouse genes. The read is 1 residue too short to cover the CDR3 end, so that end is filled in from the germline J gene. The rearrangement joins TRBV12-1 to TRBJ1-6, with D unresolved. TRBJ1-6 is given ORF status, its function remaining uncertain. Germline-derived CDR1 and CDR2 are SGHSN and HYEKVE. V shed 0 bases and J shed 5 bases, with 4 bases lying between them. The CDR3 loop spans 13 amino acids. The CDR3 is CASSLVHNSPLYF. The covered CDR3 bases are TGTGCCAGCTCTCTCGTCCATAATTCGCCCCTCTAC.